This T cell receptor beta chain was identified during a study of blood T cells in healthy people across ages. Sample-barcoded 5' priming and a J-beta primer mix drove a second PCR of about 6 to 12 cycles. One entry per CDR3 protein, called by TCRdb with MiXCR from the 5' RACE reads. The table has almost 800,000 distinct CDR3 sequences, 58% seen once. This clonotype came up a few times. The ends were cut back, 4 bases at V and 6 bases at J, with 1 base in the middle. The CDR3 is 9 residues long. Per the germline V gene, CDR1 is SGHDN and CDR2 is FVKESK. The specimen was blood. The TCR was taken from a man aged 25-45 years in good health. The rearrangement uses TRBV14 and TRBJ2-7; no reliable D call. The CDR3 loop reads CASSPEQYF. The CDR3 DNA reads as TGTGCCAGCAGCCCCGAGCAGTACTTC.